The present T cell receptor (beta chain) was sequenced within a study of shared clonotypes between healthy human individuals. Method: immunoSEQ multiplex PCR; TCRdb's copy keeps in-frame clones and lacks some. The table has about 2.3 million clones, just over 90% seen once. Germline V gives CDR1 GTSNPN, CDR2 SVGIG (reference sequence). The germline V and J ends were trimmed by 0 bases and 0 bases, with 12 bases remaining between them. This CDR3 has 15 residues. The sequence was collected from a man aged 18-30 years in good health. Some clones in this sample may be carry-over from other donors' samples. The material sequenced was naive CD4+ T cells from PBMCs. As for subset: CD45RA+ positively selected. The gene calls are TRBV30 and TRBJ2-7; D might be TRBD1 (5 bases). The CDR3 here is CAWSVLGQGSYEQYF. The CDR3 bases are TGTGCCTGGAGTGTACTCGGGCAGGGCTCCTACGAGCAGTACTTC.